This T cell receptor beta chain was sequenced for a study of T cell changes during pregnancy in multiple sclerosis. Using immunoSEQ multiplex PCR, the repertoire was profiled, and TCRdb retains in-frame clones only, with some absent. The sample records 90,000 or so clones, 92% being singletons. Here the sequenced sample was peripheral blood, taken in the first trimester of pregnancy. The sequence was obtained from a female donor with multiple sclerosis, enrolled in a pregnancy study.

The CDR3 sequence is CASSLGGEQYF. The CDR3 coding sequence is TGTGCCAGCAGCCTCGGCGGCGAGCAGTACTTC. The V call is TRBV13, the J call TRBJ2-7; D not certain. The germline V gene encodes CDR1 PRHDT and CDR2 FYEKMQ (reference sequence). V lost 5 bases and J lost 6, with 8 bases in between. The CDR3 loop spans 11 amino acids.